These 25 T cell receptor beta chains originate from one sample sequenced in a study of patients and donors after allogeneic stem cell transplantation. TCRdb itself ran the RT-PCR reads through MiXCR, one entry per CDR3 protein. This repertoire shows about 88,000 distinct CDR3 sequences, roughly 50% found once; its top ten account for about 58%. The source material was blood, either unsorted or a sorted T cell fraction (not recorded which). The receptors shown here come from a human donor who was either an allogeneic HSCT recipient or a stem cell or donor lymphocyte infusion donor (not recorded which). It is not recorded whose cells these are; they may come from a transplant donor.

This chain connects TRBV5-1 to TRBJ1-3, with D unresolved. In germline, CDR1 is SGHRS, CDR2 YFSETQ. The CDR3 sequence is 14 residues long. The V gene lost 0 bases and the J gene lost 0 bases, with 4 bases spanning the gap. CDR3 region: CASSLGPSGNTIYF. The CDR3 region has the DNA TGCGCCAGCAGCTTGGGACCCTCTGGAAACACCATATATTTT.

This chain joins TRBV7-8 and TRBJ1-4; 8 bases line up with TRBD1. Germline CDR1 SGHVS, CDR2 FQNEAQ. The V segment lost 5 bases and the J segment 8 bases; nucleotides outside the gene matches: 13. This CDR3 spans 16 amino acids. CDR3 loop: CASSPSGTGLVEKLFF. In DNA, the CDR3 is TGTGCCAGCAGCCCTAGTGGGACAGGACTGGTAGAAAAACTGTTTTTT.

The chain joins TRBV5-4 to TRBJ1-2; a weak D match, TRBD1 (5 bases). Looked up from germline, CDR1 is SGHNT and CDR2 is YYREEE (reference sequence). Trimming removed 3 bases from V and 5 bases from J, with 14 bases in between. The CDR3 sequence is 14 residues long. The CDR3 coding sequence is TGTGCCAGCAGCTCGATGACAGCGAAGTATGGCTACACCTTC. It specifies CASSSMTAKYGYTF.

In its sample, this clonotype was seen once. This chain joins TRBV5-1 and TRBJ1-5, with TRBD1 identical over 7 bases. Per the germline V gene, CDR1 is SGHRS and CDR2 is YFSETQ. J lost 5 bases, V lost 4 bases, and 3 bases had no gene match. The CDR3 extends over 13 amino acids. This CDR3 is CASSPTGDQPQHF. As DNA, the CDR3 is TGCGCCAGCAGCCCAACAGGGGATCAGCCCCAGCATTTT.

The rearrangement links TRBV15 to TRBJ1-5; D possibly corresponds to TRBD1 (5 bases). Trimming pared 5 bases from V and 7 bases from J, leaving 15 bases between. The CDR3 is made up of 14 amino acids. Germline V CDR1 and CDR2: LNHNV, YYDKDF (reference sequence). CDR3 sequence (DNA): TGTGCCACCAGCCGCCGGGACGTAAGCCAGCCCCAGCATTTT. This translates into CATSRRDVSQPQHF.

This clonotype appeared a few times. The genes are TRBV7-9 and TRBJ1-5; D uncertain. V was clipped by 1 base and J by 1 base, with 14 bases between them. Germline V CDR1 and CDR2: SEHNR, FQNEAQ (reference sequence). The CDR3 is 17 amino acids. CDR3 nucleotide sequence: TGTGCCAGCAGCTTAGTCCCTCGGGGAAAGAGCAATCAGCCCCAGCATTTT. This gives the protein CASSLVPRGKSNQPQHF.

This clonotype occurred many times. V is TRBV7-6 and J is TRBJ1-1, with a weak D call TRBD1 (5 bases). Per germline, CDR1 SGHVS and CDR2 FNYEAQ. V shed 5 bases and J shed 1 base, with 8 bases lying between them. This CDR3 contains 13 residues. The CDR3: CASSAGGNTEAFF. CDR3 nucleotides: TGTGCCAGCAGCGCCGGGGGGAACACTGAAGCTTTCTTT.

The chain combines TRBV4-3 with TRBJ2-7, with 8 nucleotides matching TRBD1. Germline loops: CDR1 LGHNA, CDR2 YSLEER. The V gene end was trimmed by 1 base and the J gene end by 4 bases; junction bases not matched to a gene: 6. The CDR3 is 15 amino acids. CDR3 DNA sequence: TGCGCCAGCAGCCAAGTGTGGACAGGGCTGTACGAGCAGTACTTC. It translates to CASSQVWTGLYEQYF.

The chain is built from TRBV12-3 or TRBV12-4 and TRBJ2-1, with D possibly TRBD1 on 6 matching bases. Trimming took off 2 bases at V and 3 bases at J, with 11 bases between the two ends. This CDR3 is built from 15 residues. In DNA, the CDR3 is TGTGCCAGCAGTTTAAGCACAGGGCTCTACAATGAGCAGTTCTTC. Translating gives CASSLSTGLYNEQFF.

This chain connects TRBV10-3 to TRBJ2-7; a weak D match, TRBD2 (5 bases). V was pared by 6 bases and J by 4 bases, with 19 bases between. Germline V gene data show CDR1 as ENHRY and CDR2 as SYGVKD. CDR3 length: 15 residues. The CDR3 reads CAIRDPGKTLYEQYF. CDR3 DNA: TGTGCCATCAGGGATCCGGGAAAGACCCTATACGAGCAGTACTTC.

The rearrangement links TRBV3-1 to TRBJ1-1, with 8 positions matching TRBD1. The germline CDR1 and CDR2 sequences are LGHDT and YNNKEL (reference sequence). J gave up 5 bases and V 4 bases, and 9 bases lay outside the gene matches. CDR3 length equals 15 residues. The CDR3 DNA follows: TGTGCCAGCAGCCCACTCGGACAGGGTTGGACTGAAGCTTTCTTT. Translation gives CASSPLGQGWTEAFF.

The chain has TRBV4-3 and TRBJ1-5; D possibly corresponds to TRBD1 (5 bases). This CDR3 has 16 residues. Germline lookup yields CDR1 LGHNA and CDR2 YSLEER. V was trimmed by 0 bases and J by 2 bases, leaving 11 bases between them. The CDR3 region has the DNA TGCGCCAGCAGCCAAGATAGGGGTCTGGGCAATCAGCCCCAGCATTTT. Its protein product is CASSQDRGLGNQPQHF.

This clonotype came up a few times. The chain joins TRBV11-2 to TRBJ1-3, with D unresolved. There are 16 residues in the CDR3. CDR1 is SGHAT and CDR2 is FQNNGV in the germline V gene. Deletions cut 2 bases from V and 0 bases from J, with 11 bases between. The CDR3 region is CASSLRTSSSGNTIYF. The CDR3 nucleotides are TGTGCCAGCAGCTTACGGACGTCGAGCTCTGGAAACACCATATATTTT.

This clonotype was observed a few times. This chain connects TRBV12-3 or TRBV12-4 to TRBJ1-6; D perhaps matches TRBD1 (5 bases). V was shortened by 7 bases and J by 9 bases, with 16 bases between the two germline ends. This CDR3 has 14 residues. CDR3 region: CASTSGWGSSPLHF. The CDR3 DNA follows: TGTGCCAGCACCTCAGGGTGGGGGAGTTCACCCCTCCACTTT.

This chain links TRBV5-1 with TRBJ1-1; possibly TRBD1 for D (5 bases). The germline CDR1 and CDR2 sequences are SGHRS and YFSETQ. The CDR3 runs to 15 residues. Trimming left V 3 bases short and J 1 base short, with 13 bases between. The CDR3 bases are TGCGCCAGCAGCTCTTCCGGGACGGGGAACACTGAAGCTTTCTTT. Amino acids: CASSSSGTGNTEAFF.

The chain couples TRBV4-1 to TRBJ2-2; D is perhaps TRBD2 (5 bases). The V gene lost 7 bases and the J gene lost 1 base, with 16 bases spanning the gap. The CDR3 extends over 16 amino acids. Per the germline V gene, CDR1 is MGHRA and CDR2 is YSYEKL. CDR3 sequence reads: CASTPLGEKNTGELFF. CDR3 nucleotide sequence: TGCGCCAGCACGCCGTTGGGAGAGAAGAACACCGGGGAGCTGTTTTTT.

This clonotype was observed once. The chain carries TRBV29-1 and TRBJ1-2; the D gene is possibly TRBD1 (5 bases). The CDR3 loop spans 12 amino acids. Germline CDR1 reads SQVTM; CDR2 reads ANQGSEA. V dropped 6 bases and J dropped 7 bases, with 15 bases sitting between them. Here the CDR3 DNA reads TGCAGCGTAGCCGGGGCATTGAGTGGCTACACCTTC. As protein: CSVAGALSGYTF.

The sample holds one count of this clonotype. This chain uses TRBV7-2 with TRBJ1-4, with D possibly matching TRBD1 (6 bases). Germline CDR1 SGHTA, CDR2 FQGNSA. The CDR3 extends over 16 amino acids. V lost 0 bases and J 8 bases, leaving 16 bases between the germline ends. The CDR3 nucleotides read TGTGCCAGCAGCTTAGCGCTCCCGGGGGCGCAGGAAAAACTGTTTTTT. This gives the protein CASSLALPGAQEKLFF.

This sequence joins TRBV20-1 and TRBJ2-3; the D gene is possibly TRBD2 (6 bases). V was shortened by 4 bases and J by 2 bases, with 13 bases between the two germline ends. From germline, CDR1 is DFQATT and CDR2 SNEGSKA (reference sequence). The CDR3 runs 14 residues. In nucleotides, the CDR3 is TGCAGTGCTACCCTAGCGAACACCACAGATACGCAGTATTTT. This codes for CSATLANTTDTQYF.

J is TRBJ1-1 and V is TRBV11-2; a weak D match, TRBD1 (5 bases). Trimming shortened V by 4 bases and J by 1 base, and 7 bases separated the two germline ends. Germline CDR1 reads SGHAT; CDR2 reads FQNNGV. This CDR3 is 13 amino acids long. The CDR3 sequence: CASSSGPNTEAFF. CDR3 nucleotides: TGTGCCAGCAGCTCGGGACCGAACACTGAAGCTTTCTTT.

The chain combines TRBV20-1 with TRBJ1-2; 7 bases are a match to TRBD1. The V gene's germline CDR1 is DFQATT and CDR2 SNEGSKA (reference sequence). This CDR3 comprises 13 residues. V shed 6 bases, J shed 8 bases, and the junction held 12 bases outside the gene matches. The CDR3 loop is CSATTGRIEGYTF. As DNA, the CDR3 is TGCAGTGCCACGACAGGGAGAATAGAAGGCTACACCTTC.

This clonotype was counted a few times. J is TRBJ1-5 and V is TRBV4-3, with D hard to call. This CDR3 contains 17 residues. Germline CDR1 reads LGHNA; CDR2 reads YSLEER. The V end was cut by 0 bases, the J end by 4 bases, with 16 bases between. This CDR3 is CASSQDRAGVINQPQHF. The CDR3 region has the DNA TGCGCCAGCAGCCAAGATCGGGCTGGGGTCATAAATCAGCCCCAGCATTTT.

This clonotype was recorded a few times. This chain links TRBV28 with TRBJ1-1; D is unclear. Germline CDR1 reads MDHEN; CDR2 reads SYDVKM. With 5 bases removed from V and 3 bases from J, the gap between germline ends came to 19 bases. This CDR3 is built from 16 residues. The CDR3 reads CASSEGGLRRDTEAFF. In DNA form, the CDR3 reads TGTGCCAGCAGTGAGGGAGGATTACGGAGGGACACTGAAGCTTTCTTT.

This clonotype has only a few counts. The chain couples TRBV28 to TRBJ1-5, with TRBD1 matching over 7 bases. This CDR3 is 19 amino acids long. V shed 6 bases and J 0 bases; nucleotides not matched to a gene: 17. The germline gives CDR1 MDHEN, CDR2 SYDVKM. This CDR3 reads CASRELRDSLRYSNQPQHF. For the CDR3, the DNA is TGTGCCAGCAGAGAGCTCCGGGACAGCCTCAGATATAGCAATCAGCCCCAGCATTTT.

The V and J genes are TRBV5-6 and TRBJ2-2, with 12 bases fitting TRBD2. V trimming: 4 bases; J trimming: 6 bases; junction bases outside the gene matches: 16. The CDR3 totals 19 residues. Germline V lookup: CDR1 SGHDT, CDR2 YYEEEE. The CDR3 nucleotides read TGTGCCAGCAGCCAGGGACCCTATCGACTAGCGGGAGTCCCCGGGGAGCTGTTTTTT. Its translation: CASSQGPYRLAGVPGELFF. The entire variable domain, with the rest obtained from reference TRBV5-6 and TRBJ2-2, is as follows: DAGVTQSPTHLIKTRGQQVTLRCSPKSGHDTVSWYQQALGQGPQFIFQYYEEEERQRGNFPDRFSGHQFPNYSSELNVNALLLGDSALYLCASSQGPYRLAGVPGELFFGEGSRLTVL.